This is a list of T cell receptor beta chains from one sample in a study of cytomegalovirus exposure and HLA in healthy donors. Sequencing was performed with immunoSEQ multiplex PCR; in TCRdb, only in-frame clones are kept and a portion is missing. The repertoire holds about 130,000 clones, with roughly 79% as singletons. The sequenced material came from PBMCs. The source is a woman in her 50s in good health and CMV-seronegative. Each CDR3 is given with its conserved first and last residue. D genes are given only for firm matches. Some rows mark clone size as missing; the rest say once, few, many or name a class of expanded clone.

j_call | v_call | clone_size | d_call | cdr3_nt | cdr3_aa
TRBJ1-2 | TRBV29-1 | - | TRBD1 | TGCAGCGTTGAGTCCGGGACAGGTGATGGCTACACCTTC | CSVESGTGDGYTF
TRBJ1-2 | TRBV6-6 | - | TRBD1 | TGTGCCAGCAGTTACTCGACCCCAGGGGGAGGCTACACCTTC | CASSYSTPGGGYTF
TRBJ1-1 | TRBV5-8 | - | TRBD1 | TGTGCCAGCAGCTTGGCGGGACAGGGGGCCACTGAAGCTTTCTTT | CASSLAGQGATEAFF
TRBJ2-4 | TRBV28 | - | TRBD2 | TGTGCCAGCAGTCATCCCCGGGGGGGGCGAACCAAAAACATTCAGTACTTC | CASSHPRGGRTKNIQYF
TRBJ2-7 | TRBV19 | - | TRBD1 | TGTGCCAGTAGTCCGACTACAGGGGATCGGTCTATCTACGAGCAGTACTTC | CASSPTTGDRSIYEQYF
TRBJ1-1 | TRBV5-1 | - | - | TGCGCCAGCAGCGCTCGACAGCAGCTGAACACTGAAGCTTTCTTT | CASSARQQLNTEAFF
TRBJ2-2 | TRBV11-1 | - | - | TGTGCCAGCAGCCCACGGTGGGAGAAGAACACCGGGGAGCTGTTTTTT | CASSPRWEKNTGELFF
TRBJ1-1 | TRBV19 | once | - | TGTGCCAGTAACGACAGCCCCATGAACACTGAAGCTTTCTTT | CASNDSPMNTEAFF
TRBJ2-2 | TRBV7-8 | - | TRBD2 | TGTGCCAGCAGCTTAGTATCCCAGCGGGGGTTCACCGGGGAGCTGTTTTTT | CASSLVSQRGFTGELFF
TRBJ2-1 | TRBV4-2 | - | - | TGTGCCAGCAGCATCGGGGAAGGGGGCTCCTACAATGAGCAGTTCTTC | CASSIGEGGSYNEQFF
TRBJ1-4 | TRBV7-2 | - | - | TGTGCCAGCAGCTTGCAGGGGCGGAGTGAAAAACTGTTTTTT | CASSLQGRSEKLFF
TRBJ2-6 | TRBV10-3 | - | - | TGTGCCATCAGTAACAGGGTCTCTGGGGCCAACGTCCTGACTTTC | CAISNRVSGANVLTF
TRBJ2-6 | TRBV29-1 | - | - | TGCAGCGTGCAGATCTCTGGGGCCAACGTCCTGACTTTC | CSVQISGANVLTF
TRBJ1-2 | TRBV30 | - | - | TGTGCCTGGAGGACGCCGGGGGATGATGGCTACACCTTC | CAWRTPGDDGYTF
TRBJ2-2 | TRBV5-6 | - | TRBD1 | TGTGCCAGCGGAGAGACAGGGAGATCCGGGGAGCTGTTTTTT | CASGETGRSGELFF
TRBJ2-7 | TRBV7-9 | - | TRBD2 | TGTGCCAGCAGCCCCTCCCAAGCGGGAGTATTCCACGAGCAGTACTTC | CASSPSQAGVFHEQYF
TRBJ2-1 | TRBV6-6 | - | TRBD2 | TGTGCCAGCGCCCTAGCGGGACCTTACAATGAGCAGTTCTTC | CASALAGPYNEQFF
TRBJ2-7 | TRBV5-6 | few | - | TGTGCCAGCAGCGTGGGTGGGGGCGTTCGCGAGCAGTACTTC | CASSVGGGVREQYF
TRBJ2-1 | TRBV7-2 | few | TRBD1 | TGTGCCAGCAGCTTATCCGGGACAGGGCAATACAATGAGCAGTTCTTC | CASSLSGTGQYNEQFF
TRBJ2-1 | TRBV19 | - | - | TGTGCCAGCATCCGGGTCGATACTTCCGAGGGCACCTACAATGAGCAGTTCTTC | CASIRVDTSEGTYNEQFF
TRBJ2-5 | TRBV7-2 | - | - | TGTGCCAGCAGCTTAGGAGGTGCGGGGCAAGAGACCCAGTACTTC | CASSLGGAGQETQYF
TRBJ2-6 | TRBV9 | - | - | TGTGCCAGCAGCGCGATTTTCAGCTCTGGGGCCAACGTCCTGACTTTC | CASSAIFSSGANVLTF
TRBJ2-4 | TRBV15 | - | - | TGTGCCACCAGCAGAGATTATCACAGCCCAAAAAACATTCAGTACTTC | CATSRDYHSPKNIQYF
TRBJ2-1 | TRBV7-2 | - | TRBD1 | TGTGCCAGCAGACGAAGTGCAGGGGGCGAAGTGGATGAGCAGTTCTTC | CASRRSAGGEVDEQFF
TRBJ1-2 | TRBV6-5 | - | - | TGTGCCAGCAGTGTGAGAGGAGGAGGCTACACCTTC | CASSVRGGGYTF
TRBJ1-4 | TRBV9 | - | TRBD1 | TGTGCCAGCAGCCCTTGGACAGGGCCGACGAATGAAAAACTGTTTTTT | CASSPWTGPTNEKLFF
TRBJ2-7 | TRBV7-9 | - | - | TGTGCCAGCAGCTCAAGGACAGTACAACACTACGAGCAGTACTTC | CASSSRTVQHYEQYF
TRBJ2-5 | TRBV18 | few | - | TGTGCCAGCTCACCAGAGAAAGGCGGCCAAGAGACCCAGTACTTC | CASSPEKGGQETQYF
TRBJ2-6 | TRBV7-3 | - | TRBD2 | TGTGCCAGCAGCTACGGGACTAGCGGGCGGTTCTATAGCTCTGGGGCCAACGTCCTGACTTTC | CASSYGTSGRFYSSGANVLTF
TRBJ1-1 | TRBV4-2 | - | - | TGTGCCAGCAGCCAAGATTATGAGGAGGGCACTGAAGCTTTCTTT | CASSQDYEEGTEAFF
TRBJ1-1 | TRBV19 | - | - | TGTGCCAGTAGTCCGGCGGGGAACACTGAAGCTTTCTTT | CASSPAGNTEAFF
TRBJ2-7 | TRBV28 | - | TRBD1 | TGTGCCAGCAGCTTACCGGACAGGGCAACCTACGAGCAGTACTTC | CASSLPDRATYEQYF
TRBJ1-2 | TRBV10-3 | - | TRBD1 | TGTGCCATCAGGGGACAGGGGAGTAACTATGGCTACACCTTC | CAIRGQGSNYGYTF
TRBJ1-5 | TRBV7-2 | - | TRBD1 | TGTGCCAGCAGCCCGCAGGGGGTAGGGCAGCCCCAGCATTTT | CASSPQGVGQPQHF
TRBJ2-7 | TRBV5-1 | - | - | TGCGCCAGCAGCTTGCCGCACCCCGGGATCTCCTACGAGCAGTACTTC | CASSLPHPGISYEQYF
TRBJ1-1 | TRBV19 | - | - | TGTGCCAGTAGACACCAGGGGAACACTGAAGCTTTCTTT | CASRHQGNTEAFF
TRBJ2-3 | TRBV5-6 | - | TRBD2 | TGTGCCAGCAGCTACGGGCTAGCGGCCACAGATACGCAGTATTTT | CASSYGLAATDTQYF
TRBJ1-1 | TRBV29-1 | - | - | TGCAGCGTGGATTGGGCAGGGGCGAACACTGAAGCTTTCTTT | CSVDWAGANTEAFF
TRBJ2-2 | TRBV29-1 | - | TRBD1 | TGCAGCGTTGAAGGAGGGGGCTTTAGCACCGGGGAGCTGTTTTTT | CSVEGGGFSTGELFF
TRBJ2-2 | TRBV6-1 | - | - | TGTGCCAGCAGCCCAACTAGCAGCAACACCGGGGAGCTGTTTTTT | CASSPTSSNTGELFF
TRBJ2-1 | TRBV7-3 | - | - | TGTGCCAGCAGCCGTCCGGGGGACAATGAGCAGTTCTTC | CASSRPGDNEQFF
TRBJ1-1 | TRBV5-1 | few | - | TGCGCCAGCAGCTTCCGCTCGGGAAACACTGAAGCTTTCTTT | CASSFRSGNTEAFF
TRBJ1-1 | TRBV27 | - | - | TGTGCCAGCAGTTTATTAACTTTCGAGGGGAACACTGAAGCTTTCTTT | CASSLLTFEGNTEAFF
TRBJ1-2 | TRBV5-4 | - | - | TGTGCCAGCAGCTTGGCTCGGACAGATACTAACTATGGCTACCCCTTC | CASSLARTDTNYGYPF
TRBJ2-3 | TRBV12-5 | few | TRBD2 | TGTGCTAGTGGTATGGGACTAGCGGGACCAGATACGCAGTATTTT | CASGMGLAGPDTQYF
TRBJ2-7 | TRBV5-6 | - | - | TGTGCCAGCAGCTCGCTAGCGCCGAGCTCCTACGAGCAGTACTTC | CASSSLAPSSYEQYF
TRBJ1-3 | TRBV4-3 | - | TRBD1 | TGCGCCAGCAGCCATGTACGGACAGGCTCGTCCTCAGGGGTCGGAAACACCATATATTTT | CASSHVRTGSSSGVGNTIYF
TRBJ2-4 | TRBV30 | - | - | TGTGCCTGGAGTGTAAAGGGGGGGAACATTCAGTACTTC | CAWSVKGGNIQYF
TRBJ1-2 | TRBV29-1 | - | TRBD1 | TGCAGCGTCGCGGCGGGGGGAGGGGGCTACCCCTTC | CSVAAGGGGYPF
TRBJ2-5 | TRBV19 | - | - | TGTGCCAGTAGTATTGGGCAGGGTCGACAAGAGACCCAGTACTTC | CASSIGQGRQETQYF
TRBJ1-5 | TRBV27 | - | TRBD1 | TGTGCCAGCAGTTTCTCCGGGACAGGTATCAATCAGCCCCAGCATTTT | CASSFSGTGINQPQHF
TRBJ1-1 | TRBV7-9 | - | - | TGTGCCAGCAGCTTGAGCGGGTATGGAGCTTTCTTT | CASSLSGYGAFF
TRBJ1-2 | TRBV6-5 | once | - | TGTGCCAGCAGTTACTCTGCAGGGCCCCTTGGCTACACCTTC | CASSYSAGPLGYTF